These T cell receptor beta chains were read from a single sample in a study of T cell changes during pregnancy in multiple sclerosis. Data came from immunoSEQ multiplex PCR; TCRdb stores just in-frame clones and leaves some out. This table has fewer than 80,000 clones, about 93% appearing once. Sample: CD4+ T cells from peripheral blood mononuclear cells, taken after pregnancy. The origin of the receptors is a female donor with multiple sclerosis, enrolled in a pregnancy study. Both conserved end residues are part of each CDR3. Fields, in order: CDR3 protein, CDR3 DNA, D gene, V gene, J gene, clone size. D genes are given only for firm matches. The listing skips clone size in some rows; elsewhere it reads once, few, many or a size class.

CASSSRQGYNEQFF,TGTGCCAGCAGCTCGCGCCAGGGGTACAATGAGCAGTTCTTC,NA,TRBV7-9,TRBJ2-1,once
CASTQRGTEAFF,TGTGCCAGCACCCAACGGGGCACTGAAGCTTTCTTT,NA,TRBV7-8,TRBJ1-1,NA
CASSVTGGETQYF,TGTGCCAGCAGTGTTACAGGGGGAGAGACCCAGTACTTC,TRBD1,TRBV25-1,TRBJ2-5,NA
CASSFSGPERVPDTQYF,TGCGCCAGCAGCTTTTCCGGGCCGGAGAGGGTACCAGATACGCAGTATTTT,NA,TRBV4-1,TRBJ2-3,NA
CASSGTSGSSDTQYF,TGTGCCAGCAGTGGGACTAGCGGGAGTTCAGATACGCAGTATTTT,TRBD2,TRBV28,TRBJ2-3,NA
CASSLSGQGMIDEQYF,TGTGCCAGCAGTTTATCGGGACAGGGGATGATTGACGAGCAGTACTTC,TRBD1,TRBV28,TRBJ2-7,NA
CASSPLGQNYNEQFF,TGTGCCAGCTCACCATTAGGACAGAACTACAATGAGCAGTTCTTC,NA,TRBV18,TRBJ2-1,NA
CASSLSRDRTYEQYF,TGTGCCAGCAGTTTATCGCGGGACAGGACCTACGAGCAGTACTTC,TRBD1,TRBV27,TRBJ2-7,once
CASSRDRANYGYTF,TGTGCCAGCAGTCGGGACAGGGCGAACTATGGCTACACCTTC,TRBD1,TRBV6-5,TRBJ1-2,NA
CASSLQREGGNGELFF,TGTGCCAGCAGCTTACAGCGGGAGGGAGGGAACGGGGAGCTGTTTTTT,TRBD2,TRBV13,TRBJ2-2,NA
CASLDRGKGLVEQFF,TGTGCCAGTCTGGACAGGGGTAAGGGTTTGGTTGAGCAGTTCTTC,TRBD1,TRBV19,TRBJ2-1,NA
CASSVELAAKYNEQFF,TGTGCCAGCAGCGTAGAACTAGCGGCCAAATACAATGAGCAGTTCTTC,TRBD2,TRBV9,TRBJ2-1,NA
CASRTPGQGERYTF,TGTGCCAGCAGGACTCCGGGACAGGGGGAGAGATACACCTTC,TRBD1,TRBV6-5,TRBJ1-2,NA
CASTPGGRRGQPQHF,TGTGCCAGCACCCCGGGTGGGCGGAGGGGTCAGCCCCAGCATTTT,NA,TRBV28,TRBJ1-5,NA
CTAGTGLDQPQHF,TGTACCGCCGGGACAGGGCTAGATCAGCCCCAGCATTTT,TRBD1,TRBV30,TRBJ1-5,NA
CASSLPAGGWNEQFF,TGTGCCAGCAGCCTCCCAGCGGGAGGTTGGAATGAGCAGTTCTTC,TRBD2,TRBV9,TRBJ2-1,once
CASSSFGDTGELFF,TGTGCCAGCAGCTCCTTTGGAGACACCGGGGAGCTGTTTTTT,NA,TRBV28,TRBJ2-2,NA
CASSLVANYGYTF,TGTGCCAGCAGCTTGGTGGCAAATTATGGCTACACCTTC,NA,TRBV7-2,TRBJ1-2,NA
CASSLRGGNQPQHF,TGTGCCAGCAGCTTACGGGGTGGCAATCAGCCCCAGCATTTT,NA,TRBV7-2,TRBJ1-5,NA
CASSQPDREIQPQHF,TGCGCCAGCAGCCAACCGGACAGGGAAATACAGCCCCAGCATTTT,TRBD1,TRBV4-1,TRBJ1-5,once
CSAGQLNEKLFF,TGCAGCGCGGGACAGCTTAATGAAAAACTGTTTTTT,TRBD1,TRBV29-1,TRBJ1-4,NA
CASSLFFRLGTDYEQYF,TGTGCCAGCAGTTTATTTTTTCGGTTGGGGACAGATTACGAGCAGTACTTC,TRBD1,TRBV28,TRBJ2-7,NA
CASSGARQGNQPQHF,TGTGCCAGCAGCGGGGCCCGACAGGGGAATCAGCCCCAGCATTTT,TRBD1,TRBV5-8,TRBJ1-5,NA
CASSLSAGVSETQYF,TGTGCCAGCAGTTTATCGGCGGGCGTGTCAGAGACCCAGTACTTC,NA,TRBV28,TRBJ2-5,NA
CASSLLAGASYEQYF,TGCGCCAGCAGCTTACTAGCGGGGGCCTCCTACGAGCAGTACTTC,TRBD2,TRBV5-1,TRBJ2-7,once
CASSRGHFSGNTIYF,TGTGCCAGTAGCCGGGGACACTTCTCTGGAAACACCATATATTTT,NA,TRBV19,TRBJ1-3,NA
CASSPTVRGGGSGELFF,TGCGCCAGCAGCCCGACCGTGAGAGGGGGGGGGAGCGGGGAGCTGTTTTTT,NA,TRBV4-1,TRBJ2-2,NA
CASSQWGTSGSLSSGANVLTF,TGCGCCAGCAGTCAATGGGGGACTAGCGGGAGTTTGAGCTCTGGGGCCAACGTCCTGACTTTC,TRBD2,TRBV23-1,TRBJ2-6,NA
CASTQTGTSYEQYF,TGTGCCAGCACCCAGACAGGGACCTCCTACGAGCAGTACTTC,TRBD1,TRBV28,TRBJ2-7,NA
CASSSRDLAGGFTDTQYF,TGTGCCAGCAGCTCAAGGGACCTAGCGGGAGGTTTCACAGATACGCAGTATTTT,TRBD2,TRBV7-9,TRBJ2-3,NA
CASSLYDISNQPQHF,TGTGCCAGCAGTTTATATGACATTAGCAATCAGCCCCAGCATTTT,NA,TRBV28,TRBJ1-5,NA
CASSVGPRETQYF,TGTGCCAGCAGCGTGGGCCCCCGAGAGACCCAGTACTTC,NA,TRBV7-2,TRBJ2-5,once
CASSIGENYGYTF,TGTGCCAGTAGTATAGGAGAAAACTATGGCTACACCTTC,NA,TRBV19,TRBJ1-2,NA
CASSYRMGLAGQETQYF,TGCGCCAGCAGCTATCGAATGGGACTAGCGGGACAAGAGACCCAGTACTTC,TRBD2,TRBV5-1,TRBJ2-5,NA
CASSPRQGSGNTIYF,TGTGCCAGCTCACCGCGACAGGGCTCTGGAAACACCATATATTTT,TRBD1,TRBV18,TRBJ1-3,NA
CASSLNPGQGATYGYTF,TGCGCCAGCAGCTTGAACCCGGGACAGGGAGCAACTTATGGCTACACCTTC,TRBD1,TRBV5-1,TRBJ1-2,NA
CSVLRGPDTQYF,TGCAGCGTCCTCCGAGGGCCAGATACGCAGTATTTT,NA,TRBV29-1,TRBJ2-3,NA
CASSYGDRGIYEQYF,TGTGCCAGCAGTTATGGGGACAGGGGTATCTACGAGCAGTACTTC,TRBD1,TRBV6-5,TRBJ2-7,NA
CSASSLAANTGELFF,TGCAGCGCCTCGAGTTTAGCGGCGAACACCGGGGAGCTGTTTTTT,NA,TRBV29-1,TRBJ2-2,NA
CASSQQGAPQETQYF,TGTGCCAGTAGCCAACAGGGGGCTCCTCAAGAGACCCAGTACTTC,TRBD1,TRBV19,TRBJ2-5,NA
CASSQTGVSPLHF,TGTGCCAGCAGTCAGACAGGGGTTTCACCCCTCCACTTT,TRBD1,TRBV6-5,TRBJ1-6,NA
CASILRGQGHSNYGYTF,TGTGCCAGCATCCTTCGTGGACAGGGGCACTCTAACTATGGCTACACCTTC,TRBD1,TRBV5-6,TRBJ1-2,NA
CASSSRTGRLIGNNQPQHF,TGTGCCAGCAGTTCCCGGACAGGACGGTTGATAGGCAACAATCAGCCCCAGCATTTT,TRBD1,TRBV28,TRBJ1-5,NA
CASRSGLAAEETQYF,TGCGCCAGCAGATCGGGACTAGCGGCGGAAGAGACCCAGTACTTC,TRBD2,TRBV5-1,TRBJ2-5,NA
CASSPGQGAETQYF,TGTGCCAGCAGTCCGGGACAGGGGGCAGAGACCCAGTACTTC,TRBD1,TRBV27,TRBJ2-5,NA
CAISESGGGTAEAFF,TGTGCCATCAGTGAGTCGGGAGGAGGTACGGCAGAAGCTTTCTTT,NA,TRBV10-3,TRBJ1-1,NA
CASSPRLGSYNEQFF,TGCGCCAGCAGCCCCCGACTTGGCTCCTACAATGAGCAGTTCTTC,NA,TRBV4-1,TRBJ2-1,NA
CASSEIGIAGGVYNEQFF,TGTGCCAGCAGTGAAATAGGTATAGCGGGGGGGGTATACAATGAGCAGTTCTTC,TRBD2,TRBV2,TRBJ2-1,NA
CSVGKLGLAGFYNEQFF,TGCAGCGTTGGCAAACTGGGACTAGCGGGCTTCTACAATGAGCAGTTCTTC,TRBD2,TRBV29-1,TRBJ2-1,NA
CASTLEVVQETQYF,TGTGCCAGCACCTTAGAGGTGGTGCAAGAGACCCAGTACTTC,NA,TRBV6-1,TRBJ2-5,NA
CASSAHGTGATNEKLFF,TGTGCCAGCAGTGCACACGGAACAGGGGCAACTAATGAAAAACTGTTTTTT,TRBD1,TRBV25-1,TRBJ1-4,NA
CASSYSPGTGNNEQFF,TGTGCCAGCAGTTACTCCCCCGGGACAGGCAACAATGAGCAGTTCTTC,TRBD1,TRBV6-6,TRBJ2-1,NA
CATMGRGGYGYTF,TGTGCCACTATGGGGCGCGGGGGCTATGGCTACACCTTC,NA,TRBV5-4,TRBJ1-2,NA
CASRDGGSVSTEAFF,TGCGCCAGCAGGGATGGGGGGTCGGTAAGCACTGAAGCTTTCTTT,NA,TRBV5-1,TRBJ1-1,NA
CASSLSSRGLSTDTQYF,TGTGCCAGCAGCCTCTCCTCCCGCGGGTTAAGCACAGATACGCAGTATTTT,NA,TRBV7-9,TRBJ2-3,NA